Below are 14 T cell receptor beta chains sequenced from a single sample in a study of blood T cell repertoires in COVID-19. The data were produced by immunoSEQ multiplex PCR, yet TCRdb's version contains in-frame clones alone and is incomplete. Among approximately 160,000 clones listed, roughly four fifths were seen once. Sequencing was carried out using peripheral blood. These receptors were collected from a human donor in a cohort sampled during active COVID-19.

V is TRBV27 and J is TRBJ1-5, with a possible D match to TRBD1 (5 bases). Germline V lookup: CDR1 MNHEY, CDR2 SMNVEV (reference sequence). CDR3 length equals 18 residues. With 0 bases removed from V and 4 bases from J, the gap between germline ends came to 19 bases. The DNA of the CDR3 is TGTGCCAGCAGTTTATCAACCCCCTTTCAGGGATGGAATCAGCCCCAGCATTTT. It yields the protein CASSLSTPFQGWNQPQHF.

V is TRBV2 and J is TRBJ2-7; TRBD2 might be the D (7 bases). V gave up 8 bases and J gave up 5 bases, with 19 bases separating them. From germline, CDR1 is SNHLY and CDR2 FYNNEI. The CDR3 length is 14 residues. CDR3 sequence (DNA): TGTGCCAGCGTTAGGGCGGGGGCCAAGGACGAGCAGTACTTC. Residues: CASVRAGAKDEQYF.

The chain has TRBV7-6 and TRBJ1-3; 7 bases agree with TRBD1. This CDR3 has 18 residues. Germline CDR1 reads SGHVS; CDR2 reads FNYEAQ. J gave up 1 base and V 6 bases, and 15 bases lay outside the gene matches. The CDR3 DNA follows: TGTGCCAGCAGGCTGCAGTCAGGGGGTGACTCTTCTGGAAACACCATATATTTT. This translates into CASRLQSGGDSSGNTIYF.

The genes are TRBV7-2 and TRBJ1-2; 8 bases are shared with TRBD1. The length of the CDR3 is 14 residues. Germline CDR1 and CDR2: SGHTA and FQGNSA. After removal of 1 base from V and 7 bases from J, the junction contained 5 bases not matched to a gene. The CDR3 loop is CASSLGTGLGGYTF. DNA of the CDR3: TGTGCCAGCAGCTTAGGGACAGGGCTTGGTGGCTACACCTTC. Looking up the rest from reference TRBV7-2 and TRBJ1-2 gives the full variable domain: GAGVSQSPSNKVTEKGKDVELRCDPISGHTALYWYRQSLGQGLEFLIYFQGNSAPDKSGLPSDRFSAERTGGSVSTLTIQRTQQEDSAVYLCASSLGTGLGGYTFGSGTRLTVV.

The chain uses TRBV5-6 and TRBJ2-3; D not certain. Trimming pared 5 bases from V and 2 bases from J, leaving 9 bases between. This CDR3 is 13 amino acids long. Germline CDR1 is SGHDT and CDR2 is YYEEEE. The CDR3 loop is CASSPVLTDTQYF. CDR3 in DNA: TGTGCCAGCAGTCCGGTCCTCACAGATACGCAGTATTTT.

The CDR3 protein is CASSSQGSTYYGYTF. In DNA form, the CDR3 reads TGTGCCAGCAGCTCACAGGGGTCCACCTACTATGGCTACACCTTC. The V gene is TRBV5-8, the J gene TRBJ1-2, with 7 bases aligning to TRBD1. CDR1 SGHTS and CDR2 YDEGEE come from the germline V gene. V was pared by 3 bases and J by 3 bases, with 8 bases of the junction left unmatched. The CDR3 loop spans 15 amino acids.

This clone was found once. The CDR3, as DNA: TGTGCCAGTAGTATAGGAGGGTCTAGCACAGATACGCAGTATTTT. It codes for CASSIGGSSTDTQYF. The chain couples TRBV19 to TRBJ2-3, with D possibly TRBD2 on 5 matching bases. Trimming pared 1 base from V and 0 bases from J, leaving 8 bases between. Germline CDR1 reads LNHDA; CDR2 reads SQIVND (reference sequence). There are 15 residues in the CDR3. The full variable domain, completed using reference TRBV19 and TRBJ2-3, is DGGITQSPKYLFRKEGQNVTLSCEQNLNHDAMYWYRQDPGQGLRLIYYSQIVNDFQKGDIAEGYSVSREKKESFPLTVTSAQKNPTAFYLCASSIGGSSTDTQYFGPGTRLTVL.

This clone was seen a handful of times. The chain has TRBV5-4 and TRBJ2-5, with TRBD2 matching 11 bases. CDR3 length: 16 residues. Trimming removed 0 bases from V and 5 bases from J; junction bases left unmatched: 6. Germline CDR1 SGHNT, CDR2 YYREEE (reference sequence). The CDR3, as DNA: TGTGCCAGCAGCTTGGAACTAGCGGGAGTCAGGGAGACCCAGTACTTC. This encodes CASSLELAGVRETQYF. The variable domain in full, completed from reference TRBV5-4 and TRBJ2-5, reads ETGVTQSPTHLIKTRGQQVTLRCSSQSGHNTVSWYQQALGQGPQFIFQYYREEENGRGNFPPRFSGLQFPNYSSELNVNALELDDSALYLCASSLELAGVRETQYFGPGTRLLVL.

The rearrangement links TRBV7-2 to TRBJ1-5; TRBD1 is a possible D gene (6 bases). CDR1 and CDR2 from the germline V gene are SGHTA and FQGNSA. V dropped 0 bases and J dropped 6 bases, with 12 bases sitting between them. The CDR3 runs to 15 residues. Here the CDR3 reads CASSLASTGGQPQHF. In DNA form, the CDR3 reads TGTGCCAGCAGCTTAGCCTCGACAGGCGGTCAGCCCCAGCATTTT.

The CDR3 region has the DNA TGTGCCAGCAGCCGACCCGGGGCGGGACAGGGCTATGAGCAGTTCTTC. This encodes CASSRPGAGQGYEQFF. This sequence joins TRBV14 and TRBJ2-1, with 9 bases matching TRBD1. CDR1 and CDR2 from the germline V gene are SGHDN and FVKESK. This CDR3 comprises 16 residues. Unmatched junction bases numbered 12, after V lost 4 bases and J lost 8 bases.

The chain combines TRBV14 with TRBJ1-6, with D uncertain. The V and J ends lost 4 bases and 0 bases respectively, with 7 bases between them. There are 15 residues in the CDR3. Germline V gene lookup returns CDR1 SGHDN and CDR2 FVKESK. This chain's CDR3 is CASSPIGSYNSPLHF. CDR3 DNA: TGTGCCAGCAGCCCCATCGGCTCCTATAATTCACCCCTCCACTTT.

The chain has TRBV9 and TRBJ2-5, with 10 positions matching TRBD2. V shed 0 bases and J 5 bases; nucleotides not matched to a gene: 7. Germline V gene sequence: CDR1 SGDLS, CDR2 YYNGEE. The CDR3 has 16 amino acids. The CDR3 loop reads CASSVAEREGRETQYF. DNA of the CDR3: TGTGCCAGCAGCGTAGCCGAGCGGGAGGGTCGGGAGACCCAGTACTTC.

The CDR3 loop is CASSPGGDTDTQYF. In DNA form, the CDR3 reads TGTGCCAGCAGCCCGGGGGGGGACACAGATACGCAGTATTTT. The gene calls are TRBV11-3 and TRBJ2-3, with 8 bases that match TRBD2. CDR3 length: 14 residues. Germline CDR1 is SGHNT and CDR2 is YENEEA. V lost 5 bases and J lost 2; bases outside the gene matches: 3.

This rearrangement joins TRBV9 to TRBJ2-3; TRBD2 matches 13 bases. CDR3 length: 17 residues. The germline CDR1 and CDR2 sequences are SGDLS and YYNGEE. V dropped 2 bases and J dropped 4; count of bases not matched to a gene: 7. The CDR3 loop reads CASSVQTLAGGADTQYF. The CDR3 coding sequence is TGTGCCAGCAGCGTCCAGACACTAGCGGGAGGGGCAGATACGCAGTATTTT.